This TCR beta chain was captured by sequencing in a study of memory CD8 T cells in hepatitis C reinfection. Germline V gene sequence: CDR1 LNHDA, CDR2 SQIVND (reference sequence). Deletions cut 4 bases from V and 1 base from J, with 9 bases between. The CDR3 is 14 amino acids. Time point described: late/post reinfection, 12 to 24 weeks after detection. No in vitro expansion preceded TCR sequencing of the sorted cells. Assay used: immunoSEQ multiplex PCR; TCRdb lists only in-frame clones, some missing. The sample holds some 5,000 clones, about 87% seen once. Sequences were obtained from naive CD8+ T cells sorted from blood. This receptor was obtained from a man aged 50 or older with hepatitis C virus infection. V gene TRBV19 combines with J gene TRBJ2-3, with no clear D. CDR3 residues: CASSTVQGTDTQYF. DNA of the CDR3: TGTGCCAGTAGTACCGTGCAGGGCACAGATACGCAGTATTTT.